A single TCR beta chain is shown here with its context. In the original workflow: Reference gene primer amplification in the assay estimated nucleated cell counts. Method: immunoSEQ multiplex PCR; TCRdb's copy keeps in-frame clones and lacks some. V, J and clone size derive from that table, while D and trimming were established from the DNA sequence. The sample lists about 160,000 clones, approximately 80% occurring once. The sample belongs to a study of blood T cell repertoires in COVID-19. Across the whole study: The cDNA or gDNA used as material had been derived from T cells, B-cell-depleted T cells, or PBMCs.

Germline V lookup: CDR1 MGHRA, CDR2 YSYEKL. The CDR3 has 16 residues. V shed 4 bases and J 3 bases; nucleotides not matched to a gene: 9. The sample comprised peripheral blood. This rearrangement joins TRBV4-1 to TRBJ2-1, with 7 bases fitting TRBD2. This sequence was found in a woman aged 40 to 49 with COVID-19, enrolled during active disease. CDR3 loop: CASSPGPRGFYNEQFF. The CDR3 nucleotides are TGCGCCAGCAGCCCAGGTCCGCGGGGGTTCTACAATGAGCAGTTCTTC.